A selection of T cell receptor beta chains follows, all from one sample in a study of blood T cell repertoires in COVID-19. The assay was immunoSEQ multiplex PCR, and TCRdb's table has in-frame clones only and misses some. The sample yields roughly 250,000 clones, around 85% seen once. The sequenced sample was peripheral blood. Receptors were obtained from a human donor with COVID-19, enrolled during active disease. The donor label of this sample is uncertain. Both conserved end residues are part of each CDR3. Each record gives: V gene, clone size, J gene, D gene, CDR3 protein, CDR3 DNA. A D gene is named only where the DNA matches it firmly. A clone size is listed for some rows: how often the clone was seen (once, few, many), or a class if it is expanded.

v_gene: TRBV3-1/TRBV3-2
abundance: -
j_gene: TRBJ1-4
d_gene: -
CDR3aa: CASSQDRDEKLFF
CDR3nt: TGTGCCAGCAGCCAAGACAGGGATGAAAAACTGTTTTTT

v_gene: TRBV2
abundance: few
j_gene: TRBJ2-7
d_gene: TRBD1
CDR3aa: CASSEGQGRIYEQYF
CDR3nt: TGTGCCAGCAGTGAAGGACAGGGCCGGATATACGAGCAGTACTTC

v_gene: TRBV29-1
abundance: once
j_gene: TRBJ2-1
d_gene: TRBD2
CDR3aa: CSVEVSGSNEQFF
CDR3nt: TGCAGCGTTGAGGTTAGCGGGAGCAATGAGCAGTTCTTC

v_gene: TRBV7-3
abundance: -
j_gene: TRBJ1-1
d_gene: TRBD1
CDR3aa: CASSLRGDSTAEAFF
CDR3nt: TGTGCCAGCAGCTTAAGGGGGGACAGCACGGCTGAAGCTTTCTTT

v_gene: TRBV10-3
abundance: -
j_gene: TRBJ2-2
d_gene: -
CDR3aa: CAISEPTQGTGELFF
CDR3nt: TGTGCCATCAGTGAGCCCACGCAGGGCACCGGGGAGCTGTTTTTT

v_gene: TRBV9
abundance: -
j_gene: TRBJ1-2
d_gene: -
CDR3aa: CASSVASTPNYGYTF
CDR3nt: TGTGCCAGCAGCGTAGCTTCTACCCCTAACTATGGCTACACCTTC

v_gene: TRBV20-1
abundance: -
j_gene: TRBJ1-2
d_gene: -
CDR3aa: CSEGLDYGYTF
CDR3nt: TGCAGTGAGGGGTTAGACTATGGCTACACCTTC

v_gene: TRBV19
abundance: -
j_gene: TRBJ2-2
d_gene: TRBD2
CDR3aa: CASSISGANTGELFF
CDR3nt: TGTGCCAGTAGTATCAGCGGGGCGAACACCGGGGAGCTGTTTTTT

v_gene: TRBV6-5
abundance: -
j_gene: TRBJ2-2
d_gene: TRBD1
CDR3aa: CASSYGQGSGELFF
CDR3nt: TGTGCCAGCAGCTACGGACAGGGTAGTGGGGAGCTGTTTTTT

v_gene: TRBV19
abundance: -
j_gene: TRBJ1-1
d_gene: -
CDR3aa: CASSIGPPGEGGFSTEAFF
CDR3nt: TGTGCCAGTAGTATAGGGCCCCCCGGGGAGGGTGGATTCAGCACTGAAGCTTTCTTT

v_gene: TRBV7-2
abundance: once
j_gene: TRBJ2-1
d_gene: TRBD2
CDR3aa: CASSPKGLAGVTDEQFF
CDR3nt: TGTGCCAGCAGCCCAAAGGGGCTAGCGGGAGTAACCGATGAGCAGTTCTTC

v_gene: TRBV21-1
abundance: -
j_gene: TRBJ2-2
d_gene: -
CDR3aa: CASSYRGPVGTGELFF
CDR3nt: TGTGCCAGCAGCTATAGGGGTCCGGTCGGCACCGGGGAGCTGTTTTTT